This T cell receptor beta chain was captured in a study of siplizumab effects on memory and regulatory T cells. General study points: Naive T cells looked more diverse than memory cells, and they looked like major contributors to the alloresponse.

Worth noting for this clone: Its antigen is undetermined.

The CDR3 spans 17 residues. The germline V gene encodes CDR1 MGHDK and CDR2 SYGVNS. V lost 4 bases, J lost 2 bases, and 13 bases stayed unmatched. Here immunoSEQ multiplex PCR was the method, and the copy in TCRdb shows in-frame clones only, minus some. The table has 100,000 or so clones, around 95% seen once. The TCR sequence derives from a human donor in good health. The chain employs TRBV25-1 and TRBJ1-1; TRBD1 agrees at 7 bases. Sequencing was performed on Tregs sorted from blood. CDR3 DNA: TGTGCCAGCAGTGGGGTCCCGGGACAGCGAGCAAACACTGAAGCTTTCTTT. This gives the protein CASSGVPGQRANTEAFF.